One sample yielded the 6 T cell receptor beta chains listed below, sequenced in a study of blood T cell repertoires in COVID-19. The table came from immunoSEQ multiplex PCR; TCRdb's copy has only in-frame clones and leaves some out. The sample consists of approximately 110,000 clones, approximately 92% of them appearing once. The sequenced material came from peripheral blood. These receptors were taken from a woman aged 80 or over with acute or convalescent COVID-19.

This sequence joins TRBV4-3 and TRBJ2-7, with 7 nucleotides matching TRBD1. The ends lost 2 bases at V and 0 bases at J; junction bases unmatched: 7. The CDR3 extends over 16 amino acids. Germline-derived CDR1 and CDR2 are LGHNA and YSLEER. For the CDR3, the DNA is TGCGCCAGCAGCCAACACCCAGGGACAGACTCCTACGAGCAGTACTTC. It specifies CASSQHPGTDSYEQYF.

CDR3: CASSSWTAYEQYF. The CDR3 nucleotides read TGTGCCAGCAGTTCCTGGACAGCGTACGAGCAGTACTTC. The chain is built from TRBV12-3 or TRBV12-4 and TRBJ2-7, with D perhaps matching TRBD1 (6 bases). This CDR3 has 13 residues. Trimming took 4 bases from V and 4 from J, leaving 11 bases between them.

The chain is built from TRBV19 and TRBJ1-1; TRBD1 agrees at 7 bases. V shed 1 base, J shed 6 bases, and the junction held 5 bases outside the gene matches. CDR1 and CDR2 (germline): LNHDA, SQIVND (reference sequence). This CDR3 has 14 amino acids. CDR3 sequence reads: CASSIGGGAAEAFF. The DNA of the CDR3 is TGTGCCAGTAGTATAGGAGGGGGCGCGGCTGAAGCTTTCTTT. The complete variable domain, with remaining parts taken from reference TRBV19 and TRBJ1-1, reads DGGITQSPKYLFRKEGQNVTLSCEQNLNHDAMYWYRQDPGQGLRLIYYSQIVNDFQKGDIAEGYSVSREKKESFPLTVTSAQKNPTAFYLCASSIGGGAAEAFFGQGTRLTVV.

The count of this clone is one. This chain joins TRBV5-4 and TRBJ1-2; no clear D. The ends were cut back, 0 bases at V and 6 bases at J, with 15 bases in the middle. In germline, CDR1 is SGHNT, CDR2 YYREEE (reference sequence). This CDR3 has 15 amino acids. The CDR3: CASSLAGRPRDGYTF. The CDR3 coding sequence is TGTGCCAGCAGCTTGGCCGGAAGACCCCGGGATGGCTACACCTTC.

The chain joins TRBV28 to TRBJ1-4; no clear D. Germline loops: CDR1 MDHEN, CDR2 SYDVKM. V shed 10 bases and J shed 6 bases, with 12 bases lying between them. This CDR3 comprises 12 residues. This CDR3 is CATKWSDEKLFF. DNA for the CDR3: TGTGCCACAAAGTGGTCGGATGAAAAACTGTTTTTT.

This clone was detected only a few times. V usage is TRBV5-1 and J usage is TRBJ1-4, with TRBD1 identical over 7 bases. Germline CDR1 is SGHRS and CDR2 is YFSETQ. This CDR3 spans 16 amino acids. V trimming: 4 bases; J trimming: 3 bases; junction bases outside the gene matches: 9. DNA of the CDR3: TGCGCCAGCAGCCAGACACCCACAGGGGCTAATGAAAAACTGTTTTTT. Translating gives CASSQTPTGANEKLFF.